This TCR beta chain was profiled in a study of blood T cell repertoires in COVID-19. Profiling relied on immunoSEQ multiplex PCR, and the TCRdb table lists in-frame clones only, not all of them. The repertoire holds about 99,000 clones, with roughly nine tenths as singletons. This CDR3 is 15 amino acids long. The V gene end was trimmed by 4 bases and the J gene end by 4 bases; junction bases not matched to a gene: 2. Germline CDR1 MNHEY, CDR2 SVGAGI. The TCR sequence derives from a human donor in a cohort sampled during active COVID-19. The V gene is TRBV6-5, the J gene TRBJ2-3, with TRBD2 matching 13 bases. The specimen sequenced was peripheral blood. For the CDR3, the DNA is TGTGCCAGCAGTTCCGGGACTAGCGGGGCAGATACGCAGTATTTT. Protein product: CASSSGTSGADTQYF.